These T cell receptor beta chains were read from a single sample in a study of blood T cell repertoires in COVID-19. Measured with immunoSEQ multiplex PCR; TCRdb has only the in-frame clones, and not every one. The sample contains about 240,000 clones, approximately 80% of which appear only once. Material for sequencing was peripheral blood. All receptors derive from a woman at least 80 years old with acute or convalescent COVID-19. Both conserved end residues are part of each CDR3. D genes are given only for firm matches. Clone size is stated in some rows and not others, as once, few, many or a class when expanded.

size	V	J	D	CDR3	DNA
.	TRBV7-9	TRBJ1-2	.	CASTRGAGDYGYTF	TGTGCCAGCACCCGAGGCGCGGGGGACTATGGCTACACCTTC
.	TRBV10-1	TRBJ2-2	TRBD1	CASSELQGAGELFF	TGCGCCAGCAGTGAGCTTCAGGGGGCCGGGGAGCTGTTTTTT
.	TRBV5-1	TRBJ2-7	.	CASSTGGDRVNEQYF	TGCGCCAGCAGCACCGGGGGGGACAGGGTTAACGAGCAGTACTTC
.	TRBV5-1	TRBJ2-2	.	CASSPGTTNTGELFF	TGCGCCAGCAGCCCGGGGACAACGAACACCGGGGAGCTGTTTTTT
.	TRBV2	TRBJ1-5	.	CASSVEGPQHF	TGTGCCAGCAGTGTAGAGGGGCCCCAGCATTTT
.	TRBV19	TRBJ2-5	.	CASSMSLQETQYF	TGTGCCAGTAGTATGTCACTCCAAGAGACCCAGTACTTC
.	TRBV5-1	TRBJ1-4	.	CASSLDGATNEKLFF	TGCGCCAGCAGCCTGGACGGTGCAACTAATGAAAAACTGTTTTTT
few	TRBV24-1	TRBJ2-1	TRBD2	CATRRGGGMDEQFF	TGTGCCACCCGTCGCGGGGGGGGTATGGATGAGCAGTTCTTC
once	TRBV7-2	TRBJ2-7	TRBD2	CASSRGGLAGYEQYF	TGTGCCAGCAGCCGTGGGGGACTAGCGGGATACGAGCAGTACTTC
.	TRBV5-1	TRBJ2-7	.	CASSPEAPRGVEQYF	TGCGCCAGCAGCCCGGAGGCCCCCCGAGGAGTCGAGCAGTACTTC
.	TRBV11-1	TRBJ1-1	.	CASSLSTGNTEAFF	TGTGCCAGCAGCCTCTCGACAGGGAACACTGAAGCTTTCTTT
.	TRBV5-4	TRBJ1-4	TRBD1	CASSRQGADEKLFF	TGTGCCAGCAGCCGACAGGGGGCGGATGAAAAACTGTTTTTT
few	TRBV15	TRBJ2-5	TRBD1	CATSRDEAGGRETQYF	TGTGCCACCAGCAGAGATGAGGCAGGGGGTAGAGAGACCCAGTACTTC
.	TRBV28	TRBJ1-5	.	CASSGHGTGSQPQHF	TGTGCCAGCAGTGGGCATGGTACGGGGAGCCAGCCCCAGCATTTT
.	TRBV9	TRBJ1-3	.	CASSVGEGSSGNTIYF	TGTGCCAGCAGCGTAGGGGAGGGCTCTTCTGGAAACACCATATATTTT
.	TRBV2	TRBJ1-2	.	CASPSGIHYGYTF	TGTGCCAGCCCCTCGGGGATTCACTATGGCTACACCTTC
.	TRBV5-1	TRBJ1-1	.	CAKEGCGTEAFF	TGCGCCAAAGAGGGTTGCGGCACTGAAGCTTTCTTT
few	TRBV7-2	TRBJ2-1	.	CASSLVFGNEQFF	TGTGCCAGCAGCTTAGTGTTCGGCAATGAGCAGTTCTTC
.	TRBV5-1	TRBJ2-5	.	CASSPRAAGGRQETQYF	TGCGCCAGCAGCCCCCGGGCGGCGGGCGGGCGTCAAGAGACCCAGTACTTC
.	TRBV7-6	TRBJ1-1	.	CASSLEPPDSLDTEAFF	TGTGCCAGCAGCTTAGAGCCCCCGGACAGTTTGGACACTGAAGCTTTCTTT
once	TRBV29-1	TRBJ1-5	.	CSAARGANQPQHF	TGCAGCGCCGCCCGGGGGGCCAATCAGCCCCAGCATTTT
.	TRBV3-1/TRBV3-2	TRBJ2-5	TRBD2	CASSLATSGGGETQYF	TGTGCCAGCAGCCTCGCCACTAGCGGGGGAGGAGAGACCCAGTACTTC
.	TRBV14	TRBJ1-2	TRBD1	CASSPDRGNYGYTF	TGTGCCAGCAGCCCGGACAGGGGTAACTATGGCTACACCTTC
.	TRBV6-2/TRBV6-3	TRBJ1-1	TRBD1	CASSYPADRRTEAFF	TGTGCCAGCAGTTACCCCGCGGACAGGAGAACTGAAGCTTTCTTT